Below are 10 T cell receptor beta chains sequenced from a single sample in a study of fetal regulatory T cell absence and autoimmunity. The repertoire was sequenced with immunoSEQ multiplex PCR; TCRdb's copy has only in-frame clones and lacks some. The sample holds around 100,000 clones, approximately 75% seen once. The sequenced material came from pancreas tissue. The receptor set was obtained from a male donor with IPEX syndrome.

This chain links TRBV4-3 with TRBJ2-7; 8 bases match TRBD1. Per the germline V gene, CDR1 is LGHNA and CDR2 is YSLEER. J lost 4 bases, V lost 0 bases, and 2 bases had no gene match. CDR3 length: 14 amino acids. CDR3 nucleotides: TGCGCCAGCAGCCAAGATGGACAGGGTTACGAGCAGTACTTC. Its protein is CASSQDGQGYEQYF.

This chain links TRBV4-1 with TRBJ2-3; TRBD2 is a possible D gene (6 bases). The germline V gene encodes CDR1 MGHRA and CDR2 YSYEKL. The V end was cut by 1 base, the J end by 0 bases, with 14 bases between. The CDR3 totals 17 residues. CDR3 sequence (DNA): TGCGCCAGCAGCCAAGGACTGGGACTTACTAGCACAGATACGCAGTATTTT. It translates to CASSQGLGLTSTDTQYF.

The J gene is TRBJ2-1, the V gene TRBV2; TRBD2 aligns across 12 bases. From germline, CDR1 is SNHLY and CDR2 FYNNEI. The CDR3 runs 19 residues. V lost 6 bases to trimming and J lost 8 bases; unmatched junction nucleotides: 20. The CDR3 sequence: CASSQNIGLAGPAGDEQFF. The DNA of the CDR3 is TGTGCCAGCAGCCAGAATATCGGACTAGCGGGGCCTGCCGGCGATGAGCAGTTCTTC.

This clone occurred a few times. This chain joins TRBV19 and TRBJ2-1; D possibly corresponds to TRBD2 (5 bases). The CDR3 sequence is 15 residues long. Trimming stripped 7 bases from V and 4 bases from J, with 17 bases between. The germline V gene has CDR1 LNHDA and CDR2 SQIVND (reference sequence). CDR3 loop: CASTYSPGGYNEQFF. The CDR3 DNA follows: TGTGCCAGTACTTACTCTCCAGGAGGTTACAATGAGCAGTTCTTC. The entire variable domain, with the rest obtained from reference TRBV19 and TRBJ2-1, is as follows: DGGITQSPKYLFRKEGQNVTLSCEQNLNHDAMYWYRQDPGQGLRLIYYSQIVNDFQKGDIAEGYSVSREKKESFPLTVTSAQKNPTAFYLCASTYSPGGYNEQFFGPGTRLTVL.

The rearrangement uses TRBV9 and TRBJ2-1, with a weak D call TRBD2 (6 bases). The CDR3 sequence is 14 residues long. Trimming stripped 3 bases from V and 1 base from J, with 8 bases between. Germline loops: CDR1 SGDLS, CDR2 YYNGEE. The CDR3 protein is CASSGGESYNEQFF. The CDR3 DNA reads TGTGCCAGCAGCGGCGGGGAGTCCTACAATGAGCAGTTCTTC.

This clone turned up a few times. This chain connects TRBV7-2 to TRBJ1-5, with a weak D call TRBD1 (6 bases). The length of the CDR3 is 16 residues. Germline-derived CDR1 and CDR2 are SGHTA and FQGNSA. Trimming stripped 4 bases from V and 5 bases from J, with 18 bases between. The chain's CDR3 is CASSSTGTTPDQPQHF. The CDR3 nucleotides read TGTGCCAGCAGCTCAACCGGGACAACGCCCGATCAGCCCCAGCATTTT.

V and J are TRBV7-8 and TRBJ2-1; 7 bases match TRBD2. V lost 1 base and J lost 8; bases outside the gene matches: 8. The CDR3 sequence is 15 residues long. The V gene's germline CDR1 is SGHVS and CDR2 FQNEAQ. DNA for the CDR3: TGTGCCAGCAGCTTAGAAACGCGGGGGTTCGATGAGCAGTTCTTC. This gives the protein CASSLETRGFDEQFF.

V usage is TRBV6-5 and J usage is TRBJ1-1; 8 bases match TRBD1. Germline lookup yields CDR1 MNHEY and CDR2 SVGAGI. This CDR3 spans 14 amino acids. Germline trimming cut 5 bases from V and 0 bases from J; bases unmatched to any gene: 2. CDR3 in amino acids: CASSNRGMNTEAFF. The CDR3 bases are TGTGCCAGCAGTAACAGGGGGATGAACACTGAAGCTTTCTTT.

The chain couples TRBV6-5 to TRBJ2-4; unclear D gene. The CDR3 sequence is 13 residues long. Trimming stripped 5 bases from V and 2 bases from J, with 7 bases between. Germline V CDR1 and CDR2: MNHEY, SVGAGI. The CDR3 region is CASSRTTKNIQYF. The CDR3 region has the DNA TGTGCCAGCAGTAGAACGACCAAAAACATTCAGTACTTC.

This chain links TRBV6-1 with TRBJ2-2, with D perhaps TRBD1 or TRBD2 (5 bases each). The CDR3 consists of 16 residues. CDR1 is MNHNS, CDR2 SASEGT, per germline. The V end lost 0 bases, the J end lost 4 bases, and 12 bases lay between the germline ends. CDR3 bases: TGTGCCAGCAGTGAAGCAAGGGACCCAGTCACCGGGGAGCTGTTTTTT. Residues: CASSEARDPVTGELFF.